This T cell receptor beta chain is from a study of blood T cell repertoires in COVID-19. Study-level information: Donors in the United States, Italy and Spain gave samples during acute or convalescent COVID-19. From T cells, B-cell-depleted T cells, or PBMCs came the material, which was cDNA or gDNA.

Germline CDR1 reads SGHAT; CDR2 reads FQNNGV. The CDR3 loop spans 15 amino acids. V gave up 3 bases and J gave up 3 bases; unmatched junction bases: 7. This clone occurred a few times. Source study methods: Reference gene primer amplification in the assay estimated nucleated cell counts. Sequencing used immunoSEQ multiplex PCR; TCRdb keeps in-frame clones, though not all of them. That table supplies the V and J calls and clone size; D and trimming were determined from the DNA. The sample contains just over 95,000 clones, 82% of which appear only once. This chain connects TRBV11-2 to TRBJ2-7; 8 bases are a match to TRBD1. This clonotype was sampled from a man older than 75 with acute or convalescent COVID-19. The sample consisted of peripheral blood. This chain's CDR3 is CASSFPDRAVYEQYF. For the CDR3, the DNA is TGTGCCAGCAGCTTCCCGGACAGGGCAGTCTACGAGCAGTACTTC.